This T cell receptor (beta chain) appears in the sequencing data of a study of blood T cell repertoires in COVID-19. Background on the study: Spain, Italy and the United States supplied samples that represented acute and convalescent COVID-19. In each case, the material was cDNA or gDNA derived from T cells, B-cell-depleted T cells, or PBMCs.

The germline V gene has CDR1 KGHSH and CDR2 LQKENI. This CDR3 has 12 amino acids. In the original analysis: Amplification with reference gene primers provided the estimates of nucleated cell counts. The repertoire was sequenced with immunoSEQ multiplex PCR; TCRdb's copy has only in-frame clones and lacks some. Clone size and the V and J calls come from that table; the DNA yielded D and trimming. The sample lists about 220,000 clones; around four fifths were seen once. One Seattle source followed patients from active infection through their disease course. In its sample, this clone was seen a few times. At one of its ends the junction is not consistent with the germline gene, which may arise from a read error.

This receptor was identified in a woman aged 80 or older with COVID-19, enrolled during active disease. The rearrangement uses TRBV18 and TRBJ2-3, with D tentatively TRBD2 (6 bases). Sequencing was performed on peripheral blood. CDR3 sequence (DNA): TGTGCCAGCTCACCCGGGAGTCTTGACGGGGTTTTT. Translated, it gives CASSPGSLDGVF.